Sequencing of this TCR beta chain was carried out in a study of CD8+ T cells in alopecia areata. Study-level background: Tofacitinib treatment spanned 6 to 18 months, with 6 months off drug afterward.

There are a few counts of this clone. Its specificity is not known. Other DNA sequences of this sample code for an identical CDR3. Per the germline V gene, CDR1 is SGHDT and CDR2 is YYEEEE. Trimming pared 4 bases from V and 10 bases from J, leaving 12 bases between. The CDR3 loop spans 12 amino acids. Extracted RNA was reverse transcribed, and the resulting cDNA served as sequencing template. Assay: immunoSEQ multiplex PCR; the TCRdb copy retains only in-frame clones and omits some. Here the sample spans 180,000 or so clones, 65% to 75% being singletons. Overall study results and limits: Lesional scalp, notably in alopecia totalis/universalis, had clonality above that of normal scalp.

Samples from alopecia areata patients were lesional scalp punch biopsies and peripheral blood. Sorted out of PBMCs were CD4+ T cells and CD8+ T cells. The clonotype was recovered from a human donor with alopecia areata. This specimen consisted of CD8+ T cells sorted from blood, obtained at week 0. The chain couples TRBV5-6 to TRBJ2-1; D gene ambiguous. This CDR3 reads CASSHSPNEQFF. In nucleotides, the CDR3 is TGTGCCAGCAGCCACTCTCCGAACGAGCAGTTCTTC.